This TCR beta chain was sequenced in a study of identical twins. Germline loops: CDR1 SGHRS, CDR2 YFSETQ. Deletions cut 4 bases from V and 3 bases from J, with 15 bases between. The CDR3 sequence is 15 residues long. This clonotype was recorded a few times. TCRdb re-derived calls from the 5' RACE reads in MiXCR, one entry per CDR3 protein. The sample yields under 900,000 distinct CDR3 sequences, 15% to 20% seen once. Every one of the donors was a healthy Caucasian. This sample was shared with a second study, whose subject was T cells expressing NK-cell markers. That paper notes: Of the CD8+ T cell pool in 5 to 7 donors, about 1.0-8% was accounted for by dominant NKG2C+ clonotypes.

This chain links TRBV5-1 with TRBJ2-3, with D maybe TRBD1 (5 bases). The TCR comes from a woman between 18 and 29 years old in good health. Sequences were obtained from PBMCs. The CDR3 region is CASSPGAGGTDTQYF. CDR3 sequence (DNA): TGCGCCAGCAGCCCTGGGGCAGGCGGTACAGATACGCAGTATTTT.